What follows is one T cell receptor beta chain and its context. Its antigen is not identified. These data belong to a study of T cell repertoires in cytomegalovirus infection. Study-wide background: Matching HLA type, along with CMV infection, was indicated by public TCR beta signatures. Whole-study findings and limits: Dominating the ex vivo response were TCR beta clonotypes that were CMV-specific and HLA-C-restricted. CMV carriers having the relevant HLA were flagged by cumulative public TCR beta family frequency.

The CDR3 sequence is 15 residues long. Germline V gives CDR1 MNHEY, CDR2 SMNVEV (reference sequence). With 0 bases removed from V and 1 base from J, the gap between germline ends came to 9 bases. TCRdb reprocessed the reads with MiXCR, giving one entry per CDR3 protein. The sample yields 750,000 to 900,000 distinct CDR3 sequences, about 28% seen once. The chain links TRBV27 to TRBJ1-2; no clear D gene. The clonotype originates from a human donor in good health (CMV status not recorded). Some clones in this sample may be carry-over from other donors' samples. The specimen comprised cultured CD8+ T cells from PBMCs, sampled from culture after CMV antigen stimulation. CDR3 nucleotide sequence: TGTGCCAGCAGTTTATCCGCTCAGATTAACTATGGCTACACCTTC. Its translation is CASSLSAQINYGYTF.